These 28 T cell receptor beta chains were all obtained from the same sample, sequenced in a study of blood T cell repertoires in COVID-19. Data came from immunoSEQ multiplex PCR; TCRdb stores just in-frame clones and leaves some out. The sample contains 290,000 or so clones, around 90% of which appear only once. Specimen: peripheral blood. The receptors were gathered from a man aged 18 to 30 with active or convalescent COVID-19.

The chain has TRBV2 and TRBJ1-2, with D possibly matching TRBD1 (5 bases). Trimming stripped 7 bases from V and 4 bases from J, with 13 bases between. The germline V gene encodes CDR1 SNHLY and CDR2 FYNNEI. The CDR3 is 13 amino acids. CDR3 nucleotides: TGTGCCAGCACGGCAGGGAGGCTCTATGGCTACACCTTC. It translates to CASTAGRLYGYTF.

This CDR3 is CASSPPGQGAHGYTF. CDR3 bases: TGTGCCAGCAGCCCTCCCGGACAGGGGGCGCATGGCTACACCTTC. The V call is TRBV28, the J call TRBJ1-2, with 11 bases matching TRBD1. There are 15 residues in the CDR3. J was trimmed by 6 bases and V by 6 bases; bases with no gene match: 9. Per germline, CDR1 MDHEN and CDR2 SYDVKM.

The rearrangement uses TRBV13 and TRBJ2-7, with D perhaps TRBD2 (7 bases). CDR1 is PRHDT and CDR2 is FYEKMQ in the germline V gene (reference sequence). Trimming shortened V by 1 base and J by 3 bases, and 13 bases separated the two germline ends. The CDR3 is 15 amino acids. The CDR3 protein is CASSLAGGSRYEQYF. The CDR3 DNA reads TGTGCCAGCAGCTTAGCGGGGGGCAGCCGCTACGAGCAGTACTTC.

The chain uses TRBV7-2 and TRBJ2-7; D possibly corresponds to TRBD2 (6 bases). CDR1 is SGHTA and CDR2 is FQGNSA in the germline V gene. This CDR3 has 16 residues. Trimming pared 5 bases from V and 5 bases from J, leaving 22 bases between. The CDR3 DNA follows: TGTGCCAGCAGCCCACGGGACTCTTTACGGGCCCACGAGCAGTACTTC. As protein: CASSPRDSLRAHEQYF.

The chain has TRBV28 and TRBJ1-4; TRBD1 is a possible D gene (6 bases). CDR3 length equals 15 residues. V lost 6 bases to trimming and J lost 7 bases, with 18 bases between them. Germline values: CDR1 MDHEN, CDR2 SYDVKM. As DNA, the CDR3 is TGTGCCAGCAGCCTCTACAGGGATTCGGGTGAAAAACTGTTTTTT. Its protein product is CASSLYRDSGEKLFF.

This chain joins TRBV12-5 and TRBJ1-4; D ambiguous. The V and J ends lost 1 base and 0 bases respectively, with 21 bases between them. Per the germline V gene, CDR1 is LGHNT and CDR2 is FRNRAP. The CDR3 runs 20 residues. CDR3 DNA: TGTGCTAGTGGTTTGGCCGACGGTGGGGTTGTGAGGGCAACTAATGAAAAACTGTTTTTT. Residues: CASGLADGGVVRATNEKLFF. Full variable domain (missing parts from reference TRBV12-5 and TRBJ1-4): DARVTQTPRHKVTEMGQEVTMRCQPILGHNTVFWYRQTMMQGLELLAYFRNRAPLDDSGMPKDRFSAEMPDATLATLKIQPSEPRDSAVYFCASGLADGGVVRATNEKLFFGSGTQLSVL.

A few counts support this clone. The chain carries TRBV11-3 and TRBJ1-1; tentative D call: TRBD1 (6 bases). Germline V lookup: CDR1 SGHNT, CDR2 YENEEA. The CDR3 contains 13 residues. The germline V and J ends were trimmed by 4 bases and 8 bases, with 14 bases remaining between them. The CDR3 coding sequence is TGTGCCAGCAGCTACGAGGGGGGGAGAGAAGCTTTCTTT. Protein: CASSYEGGREAFF. The full variable domain, in which reference TRBV11-3 and TRBJ1-1 provide the parts outside the CDR3, is EAGVVQSPRYKIIEKKQPVAFWCNPISGHNTLYWYLQNLGQGPELLIRYENEEAVDDSQLPKDRFSAERLKGVDSTLKIQPAELGDSAVYLCASSYEGGREAFFGQGTRLTVV.

The chain is built from TRBV19 and TRBJ1-5; D remains ambiguous. Germline V gene data show CDR1 as LNHDA and CDR2 as SQIVND (reference sequence). This CDR3 has 14 amino acids. The germline V and J ends were trimmed by 6 bases and 1 base, with 10 bases remaining between them. The CDR3, as DNA: TGTGCCAGTAGGGGAAGGGAGAGCAATCAGCCCCAGCATTTT. It specifies CASRGRESNQPQHF.

The chain uses TRBV7-8 and TRBJ1-3; D is undetermined. Trimming pared 5 bases from V and 0 bases from J, leaving 11 bases between. This CDR3 is built from 15 residues. In germline, CDR1 is SGHVS, CDR2 FQNEAQ. CDR3 in amino acids: CASSPRRVSGNTIYF. In DNA, the CDR3 is TGTGCCAGCAGCCCAAGACGGGTCTCTGGAAACACCATATATTTT.

This clone has a single count. This rearrangement joins TRBV28 to TRBJ2-5; D possibly corresponds to TRBD2 (5 bases). V lost 7 bases to trimming and J lost 7 bases, with 13 bases between them. The germline V gene has CDR1 MDHEN and CDR2 SYDVKM. The CDR3 has 12 amino acids. This chain's CDR3 is CASTVAAGTQYF. Here the CDR3 DNA reads TGTGCCAGCACCGTGGCGGCGGGGACCCAGTACTTC.

The CDR3 is CATAGLEKVEQFF. The CDR3 coding sequence is TGTGCCACCGCGGGCCTCGAAAAGGTGGAGCAGTTCTTC. This rearrangement joins TRBV28 to TRBJ2-1; a weak D match, TRBD2 (5 bases). The V and J ends lost 10 bases and 10 bases respectively, with 20 bases between them. The germline gives CDR1 MDHEN, CDR2 SYDVKM. This CDR3 region has 13 residues.

The rearrangement links TRBV28 to TRBJ2-5; 7 bases fit TRBD1. There are 14 residues in the CDR3. Germline V gene data show CDR1 as MDHEN and CDR2 as SYDVKM. Trimming removed 6 bases from V and 7 bases from J; junction bases left unmatched: 11. CDR3 bases: TGTGCCAGCAGGGGCCGGGGACAGCCAGGGACCCAGTACTTC. Translation: CASRGRGQPGTQYF.

The chain recombines TRBV28 with TRBJ2-4; tentative D call: TRBD1 (6 bases). With 5 bases removed from V and 0 bases from J, the gap between germline ends came to 14 bases. This CDR3 is 16 amino acids long. The germline CDR1 and CDR2 sequences are MDHEN and SYDVKM. CDR3 bases: TGTGCCAGCAGTGCACCAGGGGATTTAGCCAAAAACATTCAGTACTTC. This codes for CASSAPGDLAKNIQYF.

The chain employs TRBV6-5 and TRBJ1-6; the match to TRBD1 covers 7 bases. Looked up from germline, CDR1 is MNHEY and CDR2 is SVGAGI. This CDR3 contains 14 residues. Trimming cost V 4 bases and J 10 bases; bases outside gene matches: 7. In nucleotides, the CDR3 is TGTGCCAGCAGTTCCCCGGGACAGACGTCACCCCTCCACTTT. This sequence encodes CASSSPGQTSPLHF.

The rearrangement uses TRBV7-2 and TRBJ2-2, with a possible D match to TRBD2 (5 bases). Between the trimmed V and J ends, which lost 5 bases and 2 bases, there was a span of 9 bases. The CDR3 runs to 14 residues. From germline, CDR1 is SGHTA and CDR2 FQGNSA. The CDR3 reads CASSTRRNTGELFF. The DNA for the CDR3 is TGTGCCAGCAGCACTAGACGAAACACCGGGGAGCTGTTTTTT.

The V gene is TRBV6-5, the J gene TRBJ2-4; maybe TRBD2 (7 bases). The CDR3 has 14 amino acids. V was pared by 2 bases and J by 8 bases, with 13 bases between. In germline, CDR1 is MNHEY, CDR2 SVGAGI. Here the CDR3 reads CASSYGEGVDIQYF. The CDR3 coding sequence is TGTGCCAGCAGTTACGGGGAGGGGGTGGACATTCAGTACTTC.

The chain recombines TRBV18 with TRBJ2-3; TRBD2 aligns across 9 bases. CDR3 size: 16 residues. With 2 bases clipped from V and 0 bases from J, the junction kept 3 bases outside the gene matches. Germline V gene data show CDR1 as KGHSH and CDR2 as LQKENI. As DNA, the CDR3 is TGTGCCAGCTCACCAGGCGGGGGGGCTAGCACAGATACGCAGTATTTT. Translated, it gives CASSPGGGASTDTQYF.

The gene calls are TRBV5-1 and TRBJ1-6; TRBD1 matches at 10 bases. Trimming cost V 4 bases and J 9 bases; bases outside gene matches: 10. CDR3 length: 16 amino acids. Germline V gene data show CDR1 as SGHRS and CDR2 as YFSETQ. This CDR3 reads CASSRQGDRGGSPLHF. CDR3 nucleotide sequence: TGCGCCAGCAGCCGACAGGGGGACAGGGGTGGTTCACCCCTCCACTTT.

This chain uses TRBV19 with TRBJ1-2, with 8 nucleotides matching TRBD1. V trimming: 10 bases; J trimming: 5 bases; junction bases outside the gene matches: 9. CDR3 length equals 13 residues. The germline CDR1 and CDR2 sequences are LNHDA and SQIVND (reference sequence). This CDR3 reads CATKDRVEYGYTF. CDR3 in DNA: TGTGCCACCAAGGACAGGGTGGAATATGGCTACACCTTC.

J is TRBJ1-6 and V is TRBV27, with 7 nucleotides matching TRBD1. J lost 6 bases, V lost 5 bases, and 10 bases had no gene match. The CDR3 loop spans 16 amino acids. Germline V gene data show CDR1 as MNHEY and CDR2 as SMNVEV (reference sequence). CDR3 region: CASSVYRGAANSPLHF. In DNA form, the CDR3 reads TGTGCCAGCAGTGTCTACAGGGGCGCGGCTAATTCACCCCTCCACTTT.

As DNA, the CDR3 is TGTGCCAGCAGCAAAGGGGGAGCTACCTACGAGCAGTACTTC. The encoded protein is CASSKGGATYEQYF. V usage is TRBV21-1 and J usage is TRBJ2-7; TRBD2, the table's D call, lacks a check against the DNA. TRBV21-1 is assigned pseudogene status. The CDR3 contains 14 residues.

V usage is TRBV28 and J usage is TRBJ1-5; D perhaps matches TRBD1 (6 bases). Germline V gives CDR1 MDHEN, CDR2 SYDVKM. This CDR3 has 15 amino acids. Deletions cut 2 bases from V and 2 bases from J, with 10 bases between. CDR3 amino acids: CASSLDRRGNQPQHF. CDR3 DNA: TGTGCCAGCAGTTTAGACAGGAGAGGCAATCAGCCCCAGCATTTT.

The rearrangement links TRBV27 to TRBJ1-1; tentatively, D is TRBD1 (5 bases). Germline V gene data show CDR1 as MNHEY and CDR2 as SMNVEV (reference sequence). This CDR3 is built from 14 residues. V lost 7 bases and J lost 1, with 13 bases in between. CDR3: CASTLAGPNTEAFF. CDR3 sequence (DNA): TGTGCCAGCACCCTGGCAGGGCCGAACACTGAAGCTTTCTTT.

This rearrangement joins TRBV28 to TRBJ1-1, with D uncertain. The CDR3 is 15 residues long. CDR1 is MDHEN and CDR2 is SYDVKM in the germline V gene. Trimming removed 6 bases at V and 2 bases at J, with 16 bases between. The CDR3 DNA reads TGTGCCAGCAGCCCAAATTTCGGGGTCAACACTGAAGCTTTCTTT. Its translation: CASSPNFGVNTEAFF.

The chain uses TRBV27 and TRBJ1-2, with TRBD1 matching over 9 bases. J was trimmed by 5 bases and V by 7 bases; bases with no gene match: 14. Germline V gives CDR1 MNHEY, CDR2 SMNVEV (reference sequence). This CDR3 is built from 16 residues. CDR3 DNA: TGTGCCAGCATTTTTGGGATCGCCGGACAGGGGTATGGCTACACCTTC. Its translation is CASIFGIAGQGYGYTF.

The chain has TRBV6-5 and TRBJ1-1; TRBD1 matches at 9 bases. CDR1 is MNHEY and CDR2 is SVGAGI in the germline V gene. CDR3 size: 13 residues. Germline trimming cut 11 bases from V and 3 bases from J; bases unmatched to any gene: 7. CDR3 DNA: TGTGCCGGAGACAGGGGGTCGTACACTGAAGCTTTCTTT. It encodes CAGDRGSYTEAFF.

The chain carries TRBV14 and TRBJ1-1, with D possibly being TRBD1 (6 bases). The CDR3 totals 13 residues. Looked up from germline, CDR1 is SGHDN and CDR2 is FVKESK. Trimming left V 6 bases short and J 2 bases short, with 10 bases between. CDR3: CASSRQENTEAFF. CDR3 nucleotide sequence: TGTGCCAGCAGTCGACAGGAAAACACTGAAGCTTTCTTT.

The chain recombines TRBV6-2 or TRBV6-3 with TRBJ2-7; the match to TRBD2 covers 8 bases. Germline loops: CDR1 MNHEY, CDR2 SVGEGT. Trimming removed 1 base from V and 2 bases from J; junction bases left unmatched: 4. This CDR3 comprises 15 residues. In nucleotides, the CDR3 is TGTGCCAGCAGTTACTTCCCAGCGGGGGCCTACGAGCAGTACTTC. This sequence encodes CASSYFPAGAYEQYF.